One TCR beta chain is described in this entry. The source of the sample is a study of T cell changes during pregnancy in multiple sclerosis. Clones were read by immunoSEQ multiplex PCR, and TCRdb kept only the in-frame ones, dropping some. The profile shows about 40,000 clones, roughly nine tenths of them singletons. The junction had 8 bases not matched to a gene; V was cut back by 0 bases and J by 3 bases. From germline, CDR1 is GTSNPN and CDR2 SVGIG (reference sequence). The length of the CDR3 is 16 residues. The sequence derives from a female donor with multiple sclerosis, enrolled in a pregnancy study. This chain uses TRBV30 with TRBJ1-3, with 7 bases that match TRBD1. The source was CD8+ T cells from peripheral blood mononuclear cells, collected in the first trimester of pregnancy. For the CDR3, the DNA is TGTGCCTGGAGTGTAGAGGGGGCGAAGATTGGAAACACCATATATTTT. It yields the protein CAWSVEGAKIGNTIYF. Using reference TRBV30 and TRBJ1-3 for the parts outside the CDR3, the full variable domain is SQTIHQWPATLVQPVGSPLSLECTVEGTSNPNLYWYRQAAGRGLQLLFYSVGIGQISSEVPQNLSASRPQDRQFILSSKKLLLSDSGFYLCAWSVEGAKIGNTIYFGEGSWLTVV.